Listed below are T cell receptor beta chains from one sample, sequenced in a study of T cells in localized non-small cell lung cancer. Here immunoSEQ multiplex PCR was the method, and the copy in TCRdb shows in-frame clones only, minus some. The sample has about 31,000 clones, approximately 91% seen once. The specimen comprised peripheral blood mononuclear cells, sampled before any cancer treatment. These receptors all come from a woman aged 35-75 years with stage III lung adenocarcinoma. CDR3s include the opening cysteine and the closing phenylalanine or tryptophan. The D gene is left open where the match is weak. A row's size may be missing; if present it is once, few, many or a size class.

abundance: NA; v_gene: TRBV19; d_gene: TRBD1; j_gene: TRBJ1-5; CDR3aa: CASSPGGTLSNQPQHF; CDR3nt: TGTGCCAGTAGCCCAGGGGGTACCCTTAGCAATCAGCCCCAGCATTTT
abundance: NA; v_gene: TRBV30; d_gene: TRBD1; j_gene: TRBJ1-2; CDR3aa: CAWSVTGEDGYTF; CDR3nt: TGTGCCTGGAGTGTAACAGGGGAGGATGGCTACACCTTC
abundance: NA; v_gene: TRBV30; d_gene: NA; j_gene: TRBJ1-2; CDR3aa: CAWRLRDGYTF; CDR3nt: TGTGCCTGGAGACTCAGGGATGGCTACACCTTC
abundance: NA; v_gene: TRBV5-1; d_gene: NA; j_gene: TRBJ1-5; CDR3aa: CASSLFLQNQPQHF; CDR3nt: TGCGCCAGCAGCTTGTTTCTTCAGAATCAGCCCCAGCATTTT
abundance: NA; v_gene: TRBV6-6; d_gene: NA; j_gene: TRBJ1-4; CDR3aa: CASRPLPSSTNEKLFF; CDR3nt: TGTGCCAGCAGACCCCTTCCCAGCTCAACTAATGAAAAACTGTTTTTT
abundance: NA; v_gene: TRBV5-1; d_gene: NA; j_gene: TRBJ2-1; CDR3aa: CASSLGREFYNEQFF; CDR3nt: TGCGCCAGCAGCTTGGGCAGAGAATTCTACAATGAGCAGTTCTTC
abundance: NA; v_gene: TRBV6-1; d_gene: NA; j_gene: TRBJ1-6; CDR3aa: CASTQGGQYNSPLHF; CDR3nt: TGTGCCAGCACGCAAGGAGGACAGTATAATTCACCCCTCCACTTT
abundance: NA; v_gene: TRBV5-4; d_gene: TRBD1; j_gene: TRBJ2-3; CDR3aa: CASSLRQGAIDTQYF; CDR3nt: TGTGCCAGCAGCTTGCGTCAGGGGGCCATAGATACGCAGTATTTT
abundance: NA; v_gene: TRBV9; d_gene: NA; j_gene: TRBJ1-3; CDR3aa: CASSVDGLSGNTIYF; CDR3nt: TGTGCCAGCAGCGTTGACGGACTCTCTGGAAACACCATATATTTT
abundance: NA; v_gene: TRBV5-1; d_gene: NA; j_gene: TRBJ2-1; CDR3aa: CASSLGAAYNEQFF; CDR3nt: TGCGCCAGCAGCTTGGGGGCGGCCTACAATGAGCAGTTCTTC
abundance: NA; v_gene: TRBV19; d_gene: TRBD2; j_gene: TRBJ2-1; CDR3aa: CASSRLAGESNEQFF; CDR3nt: TGTGCCAGTAGTCGACTAGCGGGGGAGAGCAATGAGCAGTTCTTC
abundance: once; v_gene: TRBV7-6; d_gene: TRBD2; j_gene: TRBJ2-7; CDR3aa: CASSTSGGYEQYF; CDR3nt: TGTGCCAGCAGCACCTCGGGGGGTTACGAGCAGTACTTC
abundance: NA; v_gene: TRBV6-1; d_gene: NA; j_gene: TRBJ2-5; CDR3aa: CASSQGASPETQYF; CDR3nt: TGTGCCAGCAGCCAAGGAGCGTCCCCAGAGACCCAGTACTTC
abundance: NA; v_gene: TRBV5-1; d_gene: NA; j_gene: TRBJ2-5; CDR3aa: CASREQETQYF; CDR3nt: TGCGCCAGCAGGGAGCAAGAGACCCAGTACTTC
abundance: NA; v_gene: TRBV7-9; d_gene: TRBD1; j_gene: TRBJ1-4; CDR3aa: CASSPFRGQGGEKLFF; CDR3nt: TGTGCCAGCAGCCCCTTTAGGGGACAGGGGGGTGAAAAACTGTTTTTT
abundance: once; v_gene: TRBV30; d_gene: TRBD2; j_gene: TRBJ2-5; CDR3aa: CAWSKGLAGEETQYF; CDR3nt: TGTGCCTGGAGTAAAGGACTAGCGGGAGAAGAGACCCAGTACTTC
abundance: NA; v_gene: TRBV6-1; d_gene: TRBD1; j_gene: TRBJ2-5; CDR3aa: CASTGQGAVETQYF; CDR3nt: TGTGCCAGCACCGGACAGGGGGCGGTTGAGACCCAGTACTTC
abundance: NA; v_gene: TRBV7-2; d_gene: TRBD1; j_gene: TRBJ1-1; CDR3aa: CASSFSGTGFFTEAFF; CDR3nt: TGTGCCAGCAGCTTCTCCGGGACAGGGTTTTTCACTGAAGCTTTCTTT
abundance: NA; v_gene: TRBV6-5; d_gene: NA; j_gene: TRBJ2-7; CDR3aa: CASSYTGQIYEQCF; CDR3nt: TGTGCCAGCAGTTACACAGGGCAGATCTACGAGCAGTGCTTC
abundance: NA; v_gene: TRBV28; d_gene: NA; j_gene: TRBJ1-1; CDR3aa: CASSTPGGGVGTEAFF; CDR3nt: TGTGCCAGCAGTACCCCCGGGGGAGGGGTGGGCACTGAAGCTTTCTTT
abundance: NA; v_gene: TRBV18; d_gene: TRBD1; j_gene: TRBJ2-1; CDR3aa: CASSTTGDNEQFF; CDR3nt: TGTGCCAGCTCAACGACAGGGGACAATGAGCAGTTCTTC